The clone carrying this T cell receptor (beta chain) appeared once. The sample is drawn from a study of blood T cell repertoires in COVID-19. Study information: The origin of the acute and convalescent COVID-19 samples was the United States, Italy and Spain. The cDNA or gDNA used as material had been derived from T cells, B-cell-depleted T cells, or PBMCs.

As processed by the authors: Reference gene primers were amplified, and this amplification served to estimate nucleated cell counts. Produced via immunoSEQ multiplex PCR; TCRdb's table is partial and in-frame only. The V and J calls and clone size were taken over from that table, and D and trimming were inferred from the DNA. The repertoire holds some 77,000 clones, about 90% seen once, with 4.3% in the top ten. The CDR3 is made up of 13 amino acids. V lost 1 base to trimming and J lost 4 bases, with 7 bases between them. Germline CDR1 SGHRS, CDR2 YFSETQ. The sample consisted of peripheral blood. The chain is built from TRBV5-1 and TRBJ2-3; D is unresolved. The TCR originated in a woman aged 80 or over with active or convalescent COVID-19. The CDR3 region is CASSLSVPDTQYF. DNA for the CDR3: TGCGCCAGCAGCTTGTCAGTCCCAGATACGCAGTATTTT.